This TCR beta chain was found in a study of neurological immune-mediated disorders. This clonotype was picked up many times. The antigen remains undetermined. One junction end does not reproduce the germline sequence, and a read error may be involved. Overall study results and limits: Multiple sclerosis patients had less TCR clonal expansion than even healthy controls, unlike HTLV-1-associated myelopathy.

This CDR3 region has 11 residues. Germline lookup yields CDR1 WNHNN and CDR2 SYGVQD (reference sequence). Via MiXCR, TCRdb re-called the 5' RACE reads, giving one row per CDR3 protein. Among tens of thousands of distinct CDR3 sequences, 3% to 4% were seen once, and the ten largest hold about 3.5%. This clonotype was sampled from a middle-aged man with multiple sclerosis. The sequencing input was PBMCs. This rearrangement joins TRBV10-1 to TRBJ2-7, with a tentative D call TRBD1 (6 bases). DNA for the CDR3: TGCGCCAGCAGTGAGTCAGGACAGCTTCTCTTC. This sequence encodes CASSESGQLLF.